These T cell receptor beta chains were read from a single sample in a study of blood T cell repertoires in COVID-19. This table comes from immunoSEQ multiplex PCR, and its TCRdb copy is limited to in-frame clones, with some not included. The data contain around 310,000 clones, roughly 89% of them singletons. The material sequenced was PBMCs or T cells enriched from blood (not recorded which). These receptors originate from a woman under 40 who had recovered from COVID-19. Both conserved end residues are part of each CDR3. The D gene is left open where the match is weak. Clone size appears in some rows only: once, few, many, or a class for an expanded clone.

d_gene,j_gene,v_gene,abundance,CDR3aa,CDR3nt
TRBD2,TRBJ2-3,TRBV5-4,NA,CASSPLSGKSTDTQYF,TGTGCCAGCAGCCCTCTGAGCGGGAAAAGCACAGATACGCAGTATTTT
NA,TRBJ1-2,TRBV6-1,NA,CASSDRGVNYGYTF,TGTGCCAGCAGTGACCGAGGAGTTAACTATGGCTACACCTTC
TRBD1,TRBJ1-1,TRBV19,NA,CASIPDRGGTEAFF,TGTGCCAGTATCCCGGACAGGGGCGGCACTGAAGCTTTCTTT
NA,TRBJ2-1,TRBV11-2,NA,CASSLTSSYNEQFF,TGTGCCAGCAGCTTAACTAGCTCCTACAATGAGCAGTTCTTC
NA,TRBJ1-1,TRBV12-3/TRBV12-4,NA,CARGAGAEAFF,TGTGCCAGGGGCGCGGGGGCTGAAGCTTTCTTT
NA,TRBJ2-2,TRBV18,NA,CASSPNRVTNTGELFF,TGTGCCAGCTCACCAAACAGGGTAACGAACACCGGGGAGCTGTTTTTT
TRBD2,TRBJ2-7,TRBV30,NA,CACLPGLASNEQYF,TGTGCCTGTTTACCGGGACTAGCGTCGAACGAGCAGTACTTC
TRBD1,TRBJ1-2,TRBV20-1,NA,CSASSLGQGEWGYTF,TGCAGTGCTAGTTCCCTAGGGCAGGGGGAATGGGGCTACACCTTC
TRBD2,TRBJ2-7,TRBV7-2,NA,CASSPTSGSAEEQYF,TGTGCCAGCAGTCCTACTAGCGGGAGCGCAGAAGAGCAGTACTTC
NA,TRBJ1-4,TRBV24-1,NA,CATSDGNRVLFF,TGTGCCACCAGTGATGGGAACAGGGTCCTGTTTTTT
NA,TRBJ1-3,TRBV9,NA,CASSVRPREEYGNTIYF,TGTGCCAGCAGCGTTCGTCCACGGGAGGAGTATGGAAACACCATATATTTT
TRBD1,TRBJ1-1,TRBV2,once,CASSLSGTGDTEAFF,TGTGCCAGCAGTCTCTCCGGGACAGGGGACACTGAAGCTTTCTTT
TRBD1,TRBJ2-7,TRBV9,many,CASSVQVTGKEQYF,TGTGCCAGCAGCGTACAGGTGACAGGGAAGGAGCAGTACTTC
TRBD1,TRBJ1-5,TRBV19,NA,CASSIGGTVNQPQHF,TGTGCCAGTAGTATAGGGGGGACAGTAAATCAGCCCCAGCATTTT
TRBD1,TRBJ2-5,TRBV5-1,NA,CASRSGTGSETQYF,TGCGCCAGCAGATCCGGGACAGGGTCAGAGACCCAGTACTTC
TRBD1,TRBJ2-1,TRBV7-9,NA,CASSVTTGGSYNEQFF,TGTGCCAGCAGTGTTACGACAGGGGGCTCCTACAATGAGCAGTTCTTC
TRBD2,TRBJ2-7,TRBV5-1,NA,CASSLTSGRYEQYF,TGCGCCAGCAGCTTGACTAGCGGGAGGTACGAGCAGTACTTC
TRBD1,TRBJ2-2,TRBV6-9,NA,CASKGDSPNTGELFF,TGTGCCAGCAAAGGGGACAGTCCGAACACCGGGGAGCTGTTTTTT
TRBD1,TRBJ1-2,TRBV11-1,NA,CASSYRPGQGIDGYTF,TGTGCCAGCAGTTATAGACCGGGACAGGGGATTGATGGCTACACCTTC
NA,TRBJ1-5,TRBV12-3/TRBV12-4,NA,CASTPGGTQPQHF,TGTGCCAGCACCCCGGGGGGTACCCAGCCCCAGCATTTT
NA,TRBJ1-2,TRBV4-3,NA,CASSQDLSREGYTF,TGCGCCAGCAGCCAAGATCTATCTCGGGAGGGCTACACCTTC
NA,TRBJ1-1,TRBV7-9,NA,CASSRSQGRGTEAFF,TGTGCCAGCAGCAGATCTCAGGGGAGGGGCACTGAAGCTTTCTTT
TRBD1,TRBJ1-5,TRBV12-5,NA,CASGRGGQGCNQPQHF,TGTGCTAGTGGTAGAGGTGGACAGGGGTGTAATCAGCCCCAGCATTTT
TRBD2,TRBJ2-7,TRBV12-5,NA,CASGSTGTSGYEQYF,TGTGCTAGTGGCAGTACCGGGACTAGCGGATACGAGCAGTACTTC
NA,TRBJ1-1,TRBV12-3/TRBV12-4,NA,CASSKEGFEAFF,TGTGCCAGCAGTAAGGAGGGGTTTGAAGCTTTCTTT
NA,TRBJ2-7,TRBV5-6,NA,CASSTGPALSLYEQYF,TGTGCCAGCAGCACAGGACCGGCCCTTAGCCTCTACGAGCAGTACTTC
TRBD1,TRBJ1-1,TRBV18,NA,CASSPLDRGEAFF,TGTGCCAGCTCACCACTCGACAGGGGTGAAGCTTTCTTT
TRBD1,TRBJ1-5,TRBV5-4,few,CASSLQGVDQPQHF,TGTGCCAGCAGCTTGCAGGGGGTCGATCAGCCCCAGCATTTT
NA,TRBJ1-5,TRBV2,NA,CASSEGGVHQPQHF,TGTGCCAGCAGTGAAGGGGGGGTCCATCAGCCCCAGCATTTT
NA,TRBJ1-1,TRBV6-6,NA,CAAYREGTEAFF,TGTGCCGCGTACAGGGAGGGCACTGAAGCTTTCTTT
TRBD2,TRBJ2-5,TRBV6-2/TRBV6-3,NA,CASSSRGLDQETQYF,TGTGCCAGCAGTTCCCGAGGACTAGACCAAGAGACCCAGTACTTC
TRBD2,TRBJ2-1,TRBV5-4,NA,CASSPSGRGKRNEQFF,TGTGCCAGCAGCCCTAGCGGGAGAGGGAAGAGAAATGAGCAGTTCTTC